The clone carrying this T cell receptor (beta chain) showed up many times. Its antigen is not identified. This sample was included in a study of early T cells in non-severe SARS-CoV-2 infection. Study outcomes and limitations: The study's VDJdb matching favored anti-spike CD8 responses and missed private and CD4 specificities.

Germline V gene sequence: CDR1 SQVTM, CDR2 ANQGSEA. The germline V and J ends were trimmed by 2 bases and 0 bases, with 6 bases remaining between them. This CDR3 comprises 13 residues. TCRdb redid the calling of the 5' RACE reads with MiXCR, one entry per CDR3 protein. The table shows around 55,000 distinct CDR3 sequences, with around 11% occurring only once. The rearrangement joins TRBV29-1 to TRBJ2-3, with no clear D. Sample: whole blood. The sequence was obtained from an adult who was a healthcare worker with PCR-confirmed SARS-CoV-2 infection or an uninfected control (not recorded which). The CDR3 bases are TGCAGCGTTGAATCGGGTAGCACAGATACGCAGTATTTT. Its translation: CSVESGSTDTQYF.